Included here is one T cell receptor (beta chain) sequence, with context. Its matching antigen is unknown. The data derive from a study of brain metastases from non-small cell lung cancer. The ends were cut back, 4 bases at V and 1 base at J, with 11 bases in the middle. The CDR3 loop spans 14 amino acids. Per the germline V gene, CDR1 is SGHRS and CDR2 is YFSETQ. Assay: immunoSEQ multiplex PCR; the TCRdb copy retains only in-frame clones and omits some. The sample lists about 4,100 clones; nearly 90% were seen once. Study-wide findings and caveats: T-cell infiltration was lower in brain metastases than primaries (P < 0.001). Brain metastases shared most TCR repertoire with primaries, with sparse T cells. In nearly 65% of brain metastases, T-cell clones were expanded compared with matched primary tumors.

The clonotype comes from a donor at least 40 years old with non-small cell lung cancer. The V gene is TRBV5-1, the J gene TRBJ1-1, with D possibly TRBD1 on 5 matching bases. The specimen was primary lung tumor tissue. CDR3 protein: CASSVPGTNTEAFF. DNA of the CDR3: TGCGCCAGCAGCGTCCCAGGGACGAACACTGAAGCTTTCTTT.